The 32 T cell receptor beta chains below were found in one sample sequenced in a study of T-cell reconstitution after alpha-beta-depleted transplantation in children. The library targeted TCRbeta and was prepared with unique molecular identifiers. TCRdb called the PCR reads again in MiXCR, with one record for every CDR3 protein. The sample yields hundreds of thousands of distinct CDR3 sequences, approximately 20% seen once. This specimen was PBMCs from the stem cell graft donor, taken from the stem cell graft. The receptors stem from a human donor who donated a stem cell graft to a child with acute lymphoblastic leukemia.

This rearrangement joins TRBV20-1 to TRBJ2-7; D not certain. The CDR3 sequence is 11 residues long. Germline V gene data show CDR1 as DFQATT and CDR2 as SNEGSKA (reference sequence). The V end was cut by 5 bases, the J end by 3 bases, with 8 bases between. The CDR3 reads CSAETLYEQYF. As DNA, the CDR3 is TGCAGTGCTGAGACCCTCTACGAGCAGTACTTC.

CDR3: CASSLGQNPKQYF. The DNA of the CDR3 is TGTGCCAGCAGCTTGGGACAGAACCCCAAGCAGTACTTC. The rearrangement uses TRBV7-9 and TRBJ2-7, with 7 bases fitting TRBD1. The V gene's germline CDR1 is SEHNR and CDR2 FQNEAQ (reference sequence). Losses at the gene ends were 3 bases for V and 8 bases for J; bases not matched to a gene: 7. The CDR3 is made up of 13 amino acids.

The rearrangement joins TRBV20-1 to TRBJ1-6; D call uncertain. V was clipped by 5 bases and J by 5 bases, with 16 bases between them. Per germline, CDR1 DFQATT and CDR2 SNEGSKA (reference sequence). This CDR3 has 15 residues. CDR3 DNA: TGCAGTGCTCCGGTCGGGGTATTCGATAATTCACCCCTCCACTTT. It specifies CSAPVGVFDNSPLHF.

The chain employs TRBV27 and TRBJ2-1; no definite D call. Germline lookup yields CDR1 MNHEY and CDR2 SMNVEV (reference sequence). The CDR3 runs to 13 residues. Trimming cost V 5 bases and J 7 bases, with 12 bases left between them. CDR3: CASSLPYVNEQFF. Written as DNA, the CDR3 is TGTGCCAGCAGTCTACCATATGTAAATGAGCAGTTCTTC.

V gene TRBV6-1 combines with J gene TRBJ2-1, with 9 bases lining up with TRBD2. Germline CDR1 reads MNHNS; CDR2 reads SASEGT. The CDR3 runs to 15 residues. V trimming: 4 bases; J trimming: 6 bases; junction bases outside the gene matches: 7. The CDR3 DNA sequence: TGTGCCAGCAGTGGGGGACTAGCCTCCCCCAATGAGCAGTTCTTC. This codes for CASSGGLASPNEQFF.

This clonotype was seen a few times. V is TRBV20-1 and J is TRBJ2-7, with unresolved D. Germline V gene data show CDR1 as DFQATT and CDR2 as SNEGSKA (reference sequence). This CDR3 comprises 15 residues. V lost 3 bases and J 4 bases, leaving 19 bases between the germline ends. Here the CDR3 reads CSASFAVNRAYEQYF. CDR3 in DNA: TGCAGTGCTAGTTTTGCGGTCAACCGGGCATACGAGCAGTACTTC.

CDR3: CASRSRFRDRTEDEQFF. The DNA of the CDR3 is TGTGCCAGCAGATCAAGATTCCGGGACAGGACAGAGGATGAGCAGTTCTTC. The chain links TRBV7-8 to TRBJ2-1; 8 nucleotides line up with TRBD1. V shed 6 bases and J 8 bases; nucleotides not matched to a gene: 18. Germline V gives CDR1 SGHVS, CDR2 FQNEAQ. This CDR3 is 17 amino acids long.

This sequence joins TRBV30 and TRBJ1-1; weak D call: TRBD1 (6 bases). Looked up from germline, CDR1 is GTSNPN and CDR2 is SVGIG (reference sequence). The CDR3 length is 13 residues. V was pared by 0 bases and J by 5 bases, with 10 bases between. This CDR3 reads CAWSVHRDTEAFF. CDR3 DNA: TGTGCCTGGAGTGTACACAGGGATACTGAAGCTTTCTTT. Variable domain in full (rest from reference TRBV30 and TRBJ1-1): SQTIHQWPATLVQPVGSPLSLECTVEGTSNPNLYWYRQAAGRGLQLLFYSVGIGQISSEVPQNLSASRPQDRQFILSSKKLLLSDSGFYLCAWSVHRDTEAFFGQGTRLTVV.

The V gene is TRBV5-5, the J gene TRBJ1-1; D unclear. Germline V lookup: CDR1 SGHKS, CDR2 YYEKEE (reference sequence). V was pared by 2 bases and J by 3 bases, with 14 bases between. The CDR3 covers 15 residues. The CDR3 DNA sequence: TGTGCCAGCAGCTTCGTTGAGGTTAGGTACACTGAAGCTTTCTTT. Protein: CASSFVEVRYTEAFF.

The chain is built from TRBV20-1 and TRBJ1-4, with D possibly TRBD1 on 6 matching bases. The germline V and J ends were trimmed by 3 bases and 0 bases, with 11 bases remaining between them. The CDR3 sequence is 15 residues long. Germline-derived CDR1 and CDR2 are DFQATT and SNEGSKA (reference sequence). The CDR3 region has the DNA TGCAGTGCTAGCGAGGACAGCGCAACTAATGAAAAACTGTTTTTT. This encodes CSASEDSATNEKLFF.

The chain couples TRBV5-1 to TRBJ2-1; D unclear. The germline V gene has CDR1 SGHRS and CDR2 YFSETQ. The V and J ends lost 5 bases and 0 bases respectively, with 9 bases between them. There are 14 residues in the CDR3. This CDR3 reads CASSRVSSYNEQFF. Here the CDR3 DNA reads TGCGCCAGCAGTCGAGTCAGCTCCTACAATGAGCAGTTCTTC. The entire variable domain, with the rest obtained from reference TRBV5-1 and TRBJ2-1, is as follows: KAGVTQTPRYLIKTRGQQVTLSCSPISGHRSVSWYQQTPGQGLQFLFEYFSETQRNKGNFPGRFSGRQFSNSRSEMNVSTLELGDSALYLCASSRVSSYNEQFFGPGTRLTVL.

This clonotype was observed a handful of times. This CDR3 is CATSDFEGSNYGYTF. DNA of the CDR3: TGTGCCACCAGTGATTTCGAGGGTTCCAACTATGGCTACACCTTC. The V call is TRBV24-1, the J call TRBJ1-2; no definite D call. V dropped 1 base and J dropped 2 bases, with 10 bases sitting between them. Germline-derived CDR1 and CDR2 are KGHDR and SFDVKD. CDR3 length equals 15 residues.

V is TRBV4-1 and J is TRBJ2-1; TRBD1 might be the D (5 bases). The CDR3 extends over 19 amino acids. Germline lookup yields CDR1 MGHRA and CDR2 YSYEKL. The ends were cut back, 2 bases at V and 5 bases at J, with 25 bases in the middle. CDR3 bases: TGCGCCAGCAGCCAAAGTCTAAGAAGGGGTTGGGATACGGACAATGAGCAGTTCTTC. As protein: CASSQSLRRGWDTDNEQFF.

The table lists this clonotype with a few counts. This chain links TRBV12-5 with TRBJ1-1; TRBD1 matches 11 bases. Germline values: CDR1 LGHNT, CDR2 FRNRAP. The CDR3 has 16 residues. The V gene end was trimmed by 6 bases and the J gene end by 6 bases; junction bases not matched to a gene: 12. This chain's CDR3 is CASGAPPGQGAPEAFF. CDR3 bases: TGTGCTAGTGGCGCACCTCCCGGACAGGGGGCCCCTGAAGCTTTCTTT.

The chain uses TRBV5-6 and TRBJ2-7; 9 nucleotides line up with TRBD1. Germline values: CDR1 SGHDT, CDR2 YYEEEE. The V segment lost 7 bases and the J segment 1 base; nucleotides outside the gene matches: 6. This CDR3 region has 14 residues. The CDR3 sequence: CASAGGTGSYEQYF. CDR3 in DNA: TGTGCCAGCGCCGGGGGGACAGGGTCCTACGAGCAGTACTTC. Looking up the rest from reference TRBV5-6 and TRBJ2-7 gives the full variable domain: DAGVTQSPTHLIKTRGQQVTLRCSPKSGHDTVSWYQQALGQGPQFIFQYYEEEERQRGNFPDRFSGHQFPNYSSELNVNALLLGDSALYLCASAGGTGSYEQYFGPGTRLTVT.

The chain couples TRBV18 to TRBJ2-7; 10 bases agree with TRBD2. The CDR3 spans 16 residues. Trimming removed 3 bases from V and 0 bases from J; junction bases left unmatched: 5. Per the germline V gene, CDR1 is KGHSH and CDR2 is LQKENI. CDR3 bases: TGTGCCAGCTCACCTGGACTAGCGGTGAGCTCCTACGAGCAGTACTTC. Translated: CASSPGLAVSSYEQYF.

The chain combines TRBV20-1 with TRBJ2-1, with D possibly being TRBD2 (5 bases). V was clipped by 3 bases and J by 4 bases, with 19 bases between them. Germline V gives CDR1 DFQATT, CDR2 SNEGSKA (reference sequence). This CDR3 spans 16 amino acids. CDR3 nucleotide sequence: TGCAGTGCTAGCAGTTCCCTTCGGGGAGTTTACAATGAGCAGTTCTTC. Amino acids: CSASSSLRGVYNEQFF.

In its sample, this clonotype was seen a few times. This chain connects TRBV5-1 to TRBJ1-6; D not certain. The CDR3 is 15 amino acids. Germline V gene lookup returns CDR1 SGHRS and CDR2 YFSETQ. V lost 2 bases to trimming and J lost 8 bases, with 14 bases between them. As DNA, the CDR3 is TGCGCCAGCAGCTTCGACGGACGGATTGATTCACCCCTCCACTTT. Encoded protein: CASSFDGRIDSPLHF.

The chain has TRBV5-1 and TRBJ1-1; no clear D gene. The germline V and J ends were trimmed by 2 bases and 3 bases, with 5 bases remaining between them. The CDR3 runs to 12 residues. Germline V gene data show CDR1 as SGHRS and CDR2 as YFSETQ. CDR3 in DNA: TGCGCCAGCAGCTTAACTGACACTGAAGCTTTCTTT. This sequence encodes CASSLTDTEAFF.

The CDR3 sequence: CASRRGARVGETQYF. In nucleotides, the CDR3 is TGTGCCAGCAGACGGGGGGCCCGAGTCGGCGAGACCCAGTACTTC. The chain carries TRBV14 and TRBJ2-5, with D possibly TRBD2 on 7 matching bases. V was clipped by 6 bases and J by 5 bases, with 19 bases between them. The V gene's germline CDR1 is SGHDN and CDR2 FVKESK. The CDR3 runs to 15 residues.

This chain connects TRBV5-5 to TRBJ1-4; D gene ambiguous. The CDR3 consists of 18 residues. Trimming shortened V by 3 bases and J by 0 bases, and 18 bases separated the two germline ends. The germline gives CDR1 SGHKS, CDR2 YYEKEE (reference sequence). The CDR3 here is CASSSGSGSTATNEKLFF. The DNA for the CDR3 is TGTGCCAGCAGCTCCGGTTCGGGGTCGACTGCAACTAATGAAAAACTGTTTTTT.

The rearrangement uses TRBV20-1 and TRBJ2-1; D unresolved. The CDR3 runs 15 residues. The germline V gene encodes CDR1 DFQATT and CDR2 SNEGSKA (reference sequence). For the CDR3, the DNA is TGCAGGGCGATTAAGCCGCCCGGGTTTTACAATGAGCAGTTCTTC. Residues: CRAIKPPGFYNEQFF.

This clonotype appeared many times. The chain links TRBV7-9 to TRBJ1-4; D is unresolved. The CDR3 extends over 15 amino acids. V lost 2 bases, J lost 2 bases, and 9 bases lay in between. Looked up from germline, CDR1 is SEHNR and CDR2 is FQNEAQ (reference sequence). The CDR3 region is CASSLFGSTNEKLFF. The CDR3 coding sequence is TGTGCCAGCAGCTTATTTGGGTCCACTAATGAAAAACTGTTTTTT. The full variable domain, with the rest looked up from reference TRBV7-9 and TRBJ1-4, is DTGVSQNPRHKITKRGQNVTFRCDPISEHNRLYWYRQTLGQGPEFLTYFQNEAQLEKSRLLSDRFSAERPKGSFSTLEIQRTEQGDSAMYLCASSLFGSTNEKLFFGSGTQLSVL.

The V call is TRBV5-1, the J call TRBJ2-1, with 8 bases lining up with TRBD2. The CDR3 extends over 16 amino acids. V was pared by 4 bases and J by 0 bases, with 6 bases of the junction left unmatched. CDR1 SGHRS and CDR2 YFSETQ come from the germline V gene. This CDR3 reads CASSIGLASSYNEQFF. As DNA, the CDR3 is TGCGCCAGCAGCATTGGACTAGCAAGCTCCTACAATGAGCAGTTCTTC.

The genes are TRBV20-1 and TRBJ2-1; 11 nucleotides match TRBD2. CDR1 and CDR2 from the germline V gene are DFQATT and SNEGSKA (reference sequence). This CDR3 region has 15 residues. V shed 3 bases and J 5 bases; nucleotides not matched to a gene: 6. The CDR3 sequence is CSARVAGGPHNEQFF. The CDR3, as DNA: TGCAGTGCTAGGGTAGCGGGAGGGCCCCACAATGAGCAGTTCTTC.

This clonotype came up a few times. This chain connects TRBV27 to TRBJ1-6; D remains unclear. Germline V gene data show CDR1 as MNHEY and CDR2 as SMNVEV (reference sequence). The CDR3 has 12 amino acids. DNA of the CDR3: TGTGCGAGTTGCTCCTATAATTCACCCCTCCACTTT. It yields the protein CASCSYNSPLHF.

The CDR3 is CASSLEGAGGSPRGNEQFF. The CDR3, as DNA: TGTGCCAGCAGCTTGGAAGGGGCAGGAGGATCACCCCGGGGCAATGAGCAGTTCTTC. The genes are TRBV11-1 and TRBJ2-1, with D tentatively TRBD1 or TRBD2 (5 bases each). This CDR3 contains 19 residues. V was pared by 3 bases and J by 6 bases, with 27 bases between. Germline CDR1 reads SGHAT; CDR2 reads FQDESV (reference sequence).

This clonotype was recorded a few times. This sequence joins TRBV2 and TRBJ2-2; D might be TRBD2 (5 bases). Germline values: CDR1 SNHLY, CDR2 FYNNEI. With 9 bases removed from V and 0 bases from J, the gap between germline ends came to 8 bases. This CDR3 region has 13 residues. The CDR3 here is CARTNPNTGELFF. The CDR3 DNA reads TGTGCCAGGACTAACCCGAACACCGGGGAGCTGTTTTTT.

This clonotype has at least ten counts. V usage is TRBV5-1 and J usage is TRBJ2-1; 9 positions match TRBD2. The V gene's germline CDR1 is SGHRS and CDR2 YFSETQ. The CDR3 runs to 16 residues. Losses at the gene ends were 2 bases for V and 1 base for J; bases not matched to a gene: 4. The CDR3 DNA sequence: TGCGCCAGCAGCTTCTCGCTAGCGGGGTCCTACAATGAGCAGTTCTTC. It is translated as CASSFSLAGSYNEQFF.

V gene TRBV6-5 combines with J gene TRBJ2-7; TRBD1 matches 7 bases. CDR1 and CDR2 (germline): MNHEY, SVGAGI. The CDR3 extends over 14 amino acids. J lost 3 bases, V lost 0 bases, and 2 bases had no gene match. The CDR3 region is CASSYSGQDYEQYF. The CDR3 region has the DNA TGTGCCAGCAGTTACTCTGGACAGGACTACGAGCAGTACTTC.

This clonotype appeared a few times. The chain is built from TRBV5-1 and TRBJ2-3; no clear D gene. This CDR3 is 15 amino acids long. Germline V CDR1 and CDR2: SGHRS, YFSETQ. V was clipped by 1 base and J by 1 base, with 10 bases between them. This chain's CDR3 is CASSLSRYGTDTQYF. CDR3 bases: TGCGCCAGCAGCTTGTCCCGGTATGGCACAGATACGCAGTATTTT. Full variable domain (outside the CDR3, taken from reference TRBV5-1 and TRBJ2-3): KAGVTQTPRYLIKTRGQQVTLSCSPISGHRSVSWYQQTPGQGLQFLFEYFSETQRNKGNFPGRFSGRQFSNSRSEMNVSTLELGDSALYLCASSLSRYGTDTQYFGPGTRLTVL.

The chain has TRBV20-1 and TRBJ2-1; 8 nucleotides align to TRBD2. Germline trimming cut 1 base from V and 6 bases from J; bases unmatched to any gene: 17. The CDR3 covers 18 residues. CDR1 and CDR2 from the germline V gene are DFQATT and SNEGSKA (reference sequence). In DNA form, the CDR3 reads TGCAGTGCTAGAGGCTACCTAGCGGGTGGGGTAAGGAGCAATGAGCAGTTCTTC. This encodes CSARGYLAGGVRSNEQFF.